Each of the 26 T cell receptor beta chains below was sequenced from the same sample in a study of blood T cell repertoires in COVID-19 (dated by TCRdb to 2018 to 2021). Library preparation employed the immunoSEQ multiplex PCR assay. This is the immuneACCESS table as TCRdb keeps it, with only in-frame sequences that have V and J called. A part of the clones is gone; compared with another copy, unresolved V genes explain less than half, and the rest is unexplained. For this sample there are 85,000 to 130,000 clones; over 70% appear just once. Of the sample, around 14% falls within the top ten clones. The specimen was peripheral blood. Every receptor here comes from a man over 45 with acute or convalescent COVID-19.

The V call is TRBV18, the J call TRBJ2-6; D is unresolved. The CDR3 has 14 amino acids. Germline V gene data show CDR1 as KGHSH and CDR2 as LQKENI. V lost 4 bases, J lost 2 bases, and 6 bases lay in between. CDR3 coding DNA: TGTGCCAGCTCACACGGTCCTGGGGCCAACGTCCTGACTTTC. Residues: CASSHGPGANVLTF.

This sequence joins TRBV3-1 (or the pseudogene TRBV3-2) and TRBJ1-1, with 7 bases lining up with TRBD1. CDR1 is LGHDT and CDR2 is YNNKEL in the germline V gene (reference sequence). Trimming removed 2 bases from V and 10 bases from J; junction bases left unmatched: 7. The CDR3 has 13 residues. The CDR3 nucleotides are TGTGCCAGCAGCCAATCAAGGGGGCTTGGAGCTTTCTTT. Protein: CASSQSRGLGAFF.

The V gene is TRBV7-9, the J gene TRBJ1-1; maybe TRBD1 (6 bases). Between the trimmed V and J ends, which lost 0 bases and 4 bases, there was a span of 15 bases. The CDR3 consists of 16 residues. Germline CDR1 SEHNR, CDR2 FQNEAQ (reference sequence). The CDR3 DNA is TGTGCCAGCAGCTTAGCGAGGGCAGGGGTTCGCACTGAAGCTTTCTTT. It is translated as CASSLARAGVRTEAFF. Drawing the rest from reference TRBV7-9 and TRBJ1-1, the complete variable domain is DTGVSQNPRHKITKRGQNVTFRCDPISEHNRLYWYRQTLGQGPEFLTYFQNEAQLEKSRLLSDRFSAERPKGSFSTLEIQRTEQGDSAMYLCASSLARAGVRTEAFFGQGTRLTVV.

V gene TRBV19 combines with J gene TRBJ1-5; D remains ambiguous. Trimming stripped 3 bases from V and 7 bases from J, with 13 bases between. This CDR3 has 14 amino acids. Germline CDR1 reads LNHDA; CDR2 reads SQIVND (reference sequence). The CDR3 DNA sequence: TGTGCCAGTAGTATTCAAGGAGGCTCCCAGCCCCAGCATTTT. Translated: CASSIQGGSQPQHF.

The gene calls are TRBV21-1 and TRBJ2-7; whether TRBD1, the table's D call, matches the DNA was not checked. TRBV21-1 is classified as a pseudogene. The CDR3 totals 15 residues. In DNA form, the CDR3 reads TGTGCCAGCAGCGCATGCTACAGGACCCCCTACGAGCAGTACTTC. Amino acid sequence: CASSACYRTPYEQYF.

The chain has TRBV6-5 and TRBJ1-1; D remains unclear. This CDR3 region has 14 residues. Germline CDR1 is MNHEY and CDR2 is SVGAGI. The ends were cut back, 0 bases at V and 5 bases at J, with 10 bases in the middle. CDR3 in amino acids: CASSYSRARTEAFF. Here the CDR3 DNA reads TGTGCCAGCAGTTACTCGAGGGCGCGAACTGAAGCTTTCTTT.

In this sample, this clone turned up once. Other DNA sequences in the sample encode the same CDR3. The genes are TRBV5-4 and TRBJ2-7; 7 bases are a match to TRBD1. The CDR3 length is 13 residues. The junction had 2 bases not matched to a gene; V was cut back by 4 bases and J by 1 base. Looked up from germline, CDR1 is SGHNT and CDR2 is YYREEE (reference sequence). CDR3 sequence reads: CASSRQGSYEQYF. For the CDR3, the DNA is TGTGCCAGCAGCAGACAGGGTTCCTACGAGCAGTACTTC.

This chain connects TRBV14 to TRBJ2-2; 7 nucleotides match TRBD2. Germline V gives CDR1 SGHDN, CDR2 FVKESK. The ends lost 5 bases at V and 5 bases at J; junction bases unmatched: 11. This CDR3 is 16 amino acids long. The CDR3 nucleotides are TGTGCCAGCAGCTCGTGGCTTGCGGGAGAAACCGGGGAGCTGTTTTTT. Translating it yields CASSSWLAGETGELFF.

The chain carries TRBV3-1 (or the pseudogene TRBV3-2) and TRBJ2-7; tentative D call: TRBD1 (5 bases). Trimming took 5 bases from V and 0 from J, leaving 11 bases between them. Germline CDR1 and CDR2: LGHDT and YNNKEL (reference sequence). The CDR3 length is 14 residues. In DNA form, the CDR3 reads TGTGCCAGCAGCTTCCGACAGAGCTCCTACGAGCAGTACTTC. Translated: CASSFRQSSYEQYF.

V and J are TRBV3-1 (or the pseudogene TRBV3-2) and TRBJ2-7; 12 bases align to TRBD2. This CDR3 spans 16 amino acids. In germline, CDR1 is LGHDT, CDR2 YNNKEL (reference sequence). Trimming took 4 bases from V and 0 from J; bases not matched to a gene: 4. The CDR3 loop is CASSPGTSGSSYEQYF. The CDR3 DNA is TGTGCCAGCAGCCCCGGGACTAGCGGGTCCTCCTACGAGCAGTACTTC.

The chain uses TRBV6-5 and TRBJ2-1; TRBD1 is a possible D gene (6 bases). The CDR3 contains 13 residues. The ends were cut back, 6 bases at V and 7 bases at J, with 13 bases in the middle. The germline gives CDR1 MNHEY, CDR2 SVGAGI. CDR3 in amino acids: CASSYSQGNEQFF. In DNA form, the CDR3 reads TGTGCCAGCAGCTATTCACAGGGTAATGAGCAGTTCTTC.

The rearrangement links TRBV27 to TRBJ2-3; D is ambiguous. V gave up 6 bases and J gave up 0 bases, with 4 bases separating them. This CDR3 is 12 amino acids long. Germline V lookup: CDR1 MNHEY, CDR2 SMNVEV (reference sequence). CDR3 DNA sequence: TGTGCCAGCAGGACTAGCACAGATACGCAGTATTTT. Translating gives CASRTSTDTQYF.

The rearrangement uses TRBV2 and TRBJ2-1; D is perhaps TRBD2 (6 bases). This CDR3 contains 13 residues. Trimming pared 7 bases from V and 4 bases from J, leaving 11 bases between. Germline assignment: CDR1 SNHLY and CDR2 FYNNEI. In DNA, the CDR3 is TGTGCCAGCACTGACGGAGGGTACAATGAGCAGTTCTTC. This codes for CASTDGGYNEQFF.

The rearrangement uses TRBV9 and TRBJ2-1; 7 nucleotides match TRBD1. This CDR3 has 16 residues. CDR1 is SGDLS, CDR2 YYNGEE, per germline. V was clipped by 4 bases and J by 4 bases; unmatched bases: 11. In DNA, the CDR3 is TGTGCCAGCAGCCCCCGGGACAGCTCTATTTACAATGAGCAGTTCTTC. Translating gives CASSPRDSSIYNEQFF. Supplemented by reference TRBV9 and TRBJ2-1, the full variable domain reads DSGVTQTPKHLITATGQRVTLRCSPRSGDLSVYWYQQSLDQGLQFLIQYYNGEERAKGNILERFSAQQFPDLHSELNLSSLELGDSALYFCASSPRDSSIYNEQFFGPGTRLTVL.

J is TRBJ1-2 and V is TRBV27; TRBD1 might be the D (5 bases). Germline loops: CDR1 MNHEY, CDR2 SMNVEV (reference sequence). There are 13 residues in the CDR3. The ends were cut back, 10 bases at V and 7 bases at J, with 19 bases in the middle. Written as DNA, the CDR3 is TGTGCCACTACAGACCGGTCAGGGTCTGGCTACACCTTC. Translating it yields CATTDRSGSGYTF.

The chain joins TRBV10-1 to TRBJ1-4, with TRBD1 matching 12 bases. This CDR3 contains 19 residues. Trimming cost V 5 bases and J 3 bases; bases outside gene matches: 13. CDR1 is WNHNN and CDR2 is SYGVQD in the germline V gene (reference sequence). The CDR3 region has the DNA TGCGCCAGCAGTAACCCCTTGGGACAGGGGGCCATCTCTAATGAAAAACTGTTTTTT. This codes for CASSNPLGQGAISNEKLFF.

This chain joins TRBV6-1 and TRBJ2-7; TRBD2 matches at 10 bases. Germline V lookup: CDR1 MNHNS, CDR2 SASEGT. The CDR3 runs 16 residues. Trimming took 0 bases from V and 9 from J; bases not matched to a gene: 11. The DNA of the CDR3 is TGTGCCAGCAGTGAAGCGAGGGGTACTAGCGGGGAATGGCAGTACTTC. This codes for CASSEARGTSGEWQYF.

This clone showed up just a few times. The CDR3 DNA reads as TGCAGTGTCCCCTCCGGGACAGATGAGTACTTC. Protein: CSVPSGTDEYF. The chain couples TRBV20-1 to TRBJ2-7, with 7 bases that match TRBD1. Germline values: CDR1 DFQATT, CDR2 SNEGSKA (reference sequence). This CDR3 is built from 11 residues. V shed 7 bases and J 11 bases; nucleotides not matched to a gene: 11.

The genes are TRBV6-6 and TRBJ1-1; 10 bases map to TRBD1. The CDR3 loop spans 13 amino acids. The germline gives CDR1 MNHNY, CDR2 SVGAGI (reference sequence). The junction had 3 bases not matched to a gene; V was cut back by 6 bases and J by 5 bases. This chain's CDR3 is CASRGDRGTEAFF. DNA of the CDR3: TGTGCCAGCAGAGGGGACAGGGGAACTGAAGCTTTCTTT.

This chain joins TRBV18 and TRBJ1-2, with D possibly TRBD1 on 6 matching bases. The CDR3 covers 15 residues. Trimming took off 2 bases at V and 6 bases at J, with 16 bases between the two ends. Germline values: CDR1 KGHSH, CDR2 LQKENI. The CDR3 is CASSPNRGGRNGYTF. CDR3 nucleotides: TGTGCCAGCTCACCAAATCGCGGGGGCAGGAATGGCTACACCTTC.

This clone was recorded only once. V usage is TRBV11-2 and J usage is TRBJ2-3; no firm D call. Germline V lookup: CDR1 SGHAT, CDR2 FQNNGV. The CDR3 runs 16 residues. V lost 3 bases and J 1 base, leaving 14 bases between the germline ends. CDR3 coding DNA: TGTGCCAGCAGCTTCCTCGGTGTGGTGCGCACAGATACGCAGTATTTT. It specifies CASSFLGVVRTDTQYF.

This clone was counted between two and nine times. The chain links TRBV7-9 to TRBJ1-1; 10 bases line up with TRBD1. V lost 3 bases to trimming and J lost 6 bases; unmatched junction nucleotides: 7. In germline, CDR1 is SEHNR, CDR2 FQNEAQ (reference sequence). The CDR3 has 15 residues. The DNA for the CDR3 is TGTGCCAGCAGCTTCGGACAGGGGGAAGGTTCTGAAGCTTTCTTT. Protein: CASSFGQGEGSEAFF.

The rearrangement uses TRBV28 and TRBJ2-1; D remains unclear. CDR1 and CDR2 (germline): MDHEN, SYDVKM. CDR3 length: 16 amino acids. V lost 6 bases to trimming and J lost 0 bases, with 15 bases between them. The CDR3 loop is CASSFLYLSSYNEQFF. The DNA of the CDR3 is TGTGCCAGCAGCTTCCTTTACCTCAGCTCCTACAATGAGCAGTTCTTC.

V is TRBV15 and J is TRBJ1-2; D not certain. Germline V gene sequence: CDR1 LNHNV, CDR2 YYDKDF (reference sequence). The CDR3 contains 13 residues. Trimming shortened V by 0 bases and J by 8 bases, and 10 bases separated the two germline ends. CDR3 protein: CATSRDQEFGYTF. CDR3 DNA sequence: TGTGCCACCAGCAGAGATCAAGAGTTCGGCTACACCTTC.

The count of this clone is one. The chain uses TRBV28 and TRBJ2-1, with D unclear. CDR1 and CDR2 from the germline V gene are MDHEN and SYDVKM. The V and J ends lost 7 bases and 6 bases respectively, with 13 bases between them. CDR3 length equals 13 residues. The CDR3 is CASMDYYPNEQFF. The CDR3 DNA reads TGTGCCAGCATGGATTACTACCCCAATGAGCAGTTCTTC.

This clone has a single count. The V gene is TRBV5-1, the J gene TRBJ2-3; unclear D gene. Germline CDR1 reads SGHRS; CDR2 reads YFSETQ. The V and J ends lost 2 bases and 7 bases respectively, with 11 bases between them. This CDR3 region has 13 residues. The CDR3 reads CASSFLGSHTQYF. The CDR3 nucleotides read TGCGCCAGCAGCTTCCTCGGGTCACATACGCAGTATTTT.